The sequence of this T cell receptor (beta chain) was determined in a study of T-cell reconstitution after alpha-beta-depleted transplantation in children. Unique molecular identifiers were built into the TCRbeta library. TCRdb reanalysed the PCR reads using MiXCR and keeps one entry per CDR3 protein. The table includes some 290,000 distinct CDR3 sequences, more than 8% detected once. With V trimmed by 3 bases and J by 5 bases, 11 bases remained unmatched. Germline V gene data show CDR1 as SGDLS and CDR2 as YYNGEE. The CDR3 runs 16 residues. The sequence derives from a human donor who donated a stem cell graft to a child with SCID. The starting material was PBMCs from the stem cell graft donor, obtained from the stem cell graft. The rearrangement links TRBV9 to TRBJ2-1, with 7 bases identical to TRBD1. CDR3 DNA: TGTGCCAGCAGCGAGGTGGGACAGTTGGGAAACAATGAGCAGTTCTTC. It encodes CASSEVGQLGNNEQFF.